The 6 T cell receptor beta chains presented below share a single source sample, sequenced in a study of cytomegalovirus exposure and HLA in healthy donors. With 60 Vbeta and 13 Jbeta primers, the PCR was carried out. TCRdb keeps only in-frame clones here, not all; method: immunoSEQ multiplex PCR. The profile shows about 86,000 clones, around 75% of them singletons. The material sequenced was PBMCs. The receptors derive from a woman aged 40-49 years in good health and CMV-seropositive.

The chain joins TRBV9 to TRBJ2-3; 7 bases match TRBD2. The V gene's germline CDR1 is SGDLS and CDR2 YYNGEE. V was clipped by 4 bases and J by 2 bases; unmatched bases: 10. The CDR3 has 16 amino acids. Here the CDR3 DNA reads TGTGCCAGCAGCCAGACTAGCTCCCTACCCACAGATACGCAGTATTTT. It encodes CASSQTSSLPTDTQYF.

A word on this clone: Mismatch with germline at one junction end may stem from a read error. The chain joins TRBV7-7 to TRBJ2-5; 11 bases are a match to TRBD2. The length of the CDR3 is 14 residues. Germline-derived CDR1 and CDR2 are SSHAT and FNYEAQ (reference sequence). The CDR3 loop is CASSLAGGAETQYF. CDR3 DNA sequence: TGTGCTAGCAGCTTAGCGGGGGGGGCGGAGACCCAGTACTTC. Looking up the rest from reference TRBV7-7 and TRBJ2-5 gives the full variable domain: GAGVSQSPRYKVTKRGQDVTLRCDPISSHATLYWYQQALGQGPEFLTYFNYEAQPDKSGLPSDRFSAERPEGSISTLTIQRTEQRDSAMYRCASSLAGGAETQYFGPGTRLLVL.

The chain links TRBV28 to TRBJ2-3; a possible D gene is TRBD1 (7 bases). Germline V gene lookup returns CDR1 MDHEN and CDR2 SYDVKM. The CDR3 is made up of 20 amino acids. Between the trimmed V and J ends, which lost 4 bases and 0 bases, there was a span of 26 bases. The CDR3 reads CASSSRRGRGPRTSTDTQYF. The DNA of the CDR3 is TGTGCCAGCAGTTCACGAAGGGGGCGGGGACCACGAACTAGCACAGATACGCAGTATTTT.

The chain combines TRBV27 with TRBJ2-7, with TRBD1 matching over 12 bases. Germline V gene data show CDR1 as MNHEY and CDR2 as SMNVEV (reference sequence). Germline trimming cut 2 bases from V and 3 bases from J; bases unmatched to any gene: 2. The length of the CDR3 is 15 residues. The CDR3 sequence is CASSLGTGGYYEQYF. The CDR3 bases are TGTGCCAGCAGTTTAGGGACAGGGGGCTACTACGAGCAGTACTTC.

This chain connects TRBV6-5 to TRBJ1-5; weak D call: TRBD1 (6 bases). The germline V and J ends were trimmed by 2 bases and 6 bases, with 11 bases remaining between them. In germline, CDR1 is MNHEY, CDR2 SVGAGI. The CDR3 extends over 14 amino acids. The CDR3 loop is CASSYRAGAQPQHF. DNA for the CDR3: TGTGCCAGCAGTTACAGGGCAGGGGCTCAGCCCCAGCATTTT.

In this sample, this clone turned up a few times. DNA of the CDR3: TGTGCCAGCAGTAGCGACAGGCATCGGACCGGGGAGCTGTTTTTT. Its protein is CASSSDRHRTGELFF. V is TRBV28 and J is TRBJ2-2; D may be TRBD1 (6 bases). From germline, CDR1 is MDHEN and CDR2 SYDVKM. Trimming shortened V by 5 bases and J by 5 bases, and 15 bases separated the two germline ends. This CDR3 spans 15 amino acids.